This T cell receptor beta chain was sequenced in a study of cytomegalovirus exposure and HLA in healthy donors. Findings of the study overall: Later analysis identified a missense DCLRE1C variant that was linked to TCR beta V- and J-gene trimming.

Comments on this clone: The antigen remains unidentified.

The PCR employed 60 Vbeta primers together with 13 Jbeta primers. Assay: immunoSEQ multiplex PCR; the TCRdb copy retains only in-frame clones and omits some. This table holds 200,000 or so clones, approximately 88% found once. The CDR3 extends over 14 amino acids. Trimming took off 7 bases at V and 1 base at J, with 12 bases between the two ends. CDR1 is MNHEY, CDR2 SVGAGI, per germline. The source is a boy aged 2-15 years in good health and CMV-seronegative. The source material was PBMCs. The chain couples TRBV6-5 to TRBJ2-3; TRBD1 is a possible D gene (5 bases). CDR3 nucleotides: TGTGCCAGCATCGCCGGACAAGGCACAGATACGCAGTATTTT. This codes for CASIAGQGTDTQYF.